What follows are 14 T cell receptor beta chains derived from one specimen sequenced in a study of T cells in localized non-small cell lung cancer. The protocol was immunoSEQ multiplex PCR, while the TCRdb copy is restricted to in-frame clones and leaves out a portion. Here the sample spans 4,500 to 5,500 clones, 93% being singletons. The material was peripheral blood, obtained before any cancer treatment. Receptor source: a woman aged 40-70 years with stage I lung adenocarcinoma.

CDR3 coding DNA: TGTGCCAGCAGCTTAGGGGACGCCGGTCAAGAGACCCAGTACTTC. Amino acid sequence: CASSLGDAGQETQYF. The V gene is TRBV11-2, the J gene TRBJ2-5; D assignment may be TRBD1 or TRBD2 (5 bases each). Germline V gives CDR1 SGHAT, CDR2 FQNNGV. V was clipped by 1 base and J by 2 bases, with 11 bases between them. The CDR3 loop spans 15 amino acids.

V is TRBV11-2 and J is TRBJ2-7; D is perhaps TRBD1 (7 bases). V was pared by 7 bases and J by 0 bases, with 16 bases between. The CDR3 covers 15 residues. The germline V gene has CDR1 SGHAT and CDR2 FQNNGV. The CDR3 here is CASTNSGDSSYEQYF. CDR3 nucleotide sequence: TGTGCCAGCACCAATTCGGGGGACAGCTCCTACGAGCAGTACTTC.

The chain uses TRBV19 and TRBJ2-1, with D perhaps matching TRBD2 (5 bases). This CDR3 has 12 residues. Germline CDR1 and CDR2: LNHDA and SQIVND (reference sequence). V lost 3 bases, J lost 7 bases, and 7 bases lay in between. CDR3 nucleotides: TGTGCCAGTAGTATCCCGGGAAATGAGCAGTTCTTC. Protein: CASSIPGNEQFF. The variable domain in full, with the rest retrieved from reference TRBV19 and TRBJ2-1, is DGGITQSPKYLFRKEGQNVTLSCEQNLNHDAMYWYRQDPGQGLRLIYYSQIVNDFQKGDIAEGYSVSREKKESFPLTVTSAQKNPTAFYLCASSIPGNEQFFGPGTRLTVL.

For the CDR3, the DNA is TGTGCCAGCAGTTTTGGCAGGGGGCTGAGTACTGAAGCTTTCTTT. It yields the protein CASSFGRGLSTEAFF. This chain uses TRBV6-5 with TRBJ1-1; 8 bases match TRBD1. V was clipped by 4 bases and J by 5 bases; unmatched bases: 9. CDR1 is MNHEY, CDR2 SVGAGI, per germline. The CDR3 contains 15 residues.

The rearrangement uses TRBV2 and TRBJ1-5; 9 bases match TRBD1. The V gene end was trimmed by 8 bases and the J gene end by 3 bases; junction bases not matched to a gene: 8. This CDR3 has 15 residues. The germline V gene encodes CDR1 SNHLY and CDR2 FYNNEI. The CDR3 coding sequence is TGTGCCAGCCAATTGGACAGGGGATTCAATCAGCCCCAGCATTTT. Its translation is CASQLDRGFNQPQHF. The variable domain in full, with the rest retrieved from reference TRBV2 and TRBJ1-5, is EPEVTQTPSHQVTQMGQEVILRCVPISNHLYFYWYRQILGQKVEFLVSFYNNEISEKSEIFDDQFSVERPDGSNFTLKIRSTKLEDSAMYFCASQLDRGFNQPQHFGDGTRLSIL.

The chain carries TRBV30 and TRBJ1-5; D is ambiguous. V was shortened by 0 bases and J by 1 base, with 4 bases between the two germline ends. The CDR3 length is 13 residues. Germline V gives CDR1 GTSNPN, CDR2 SVGIG (reference sequence). The CDR3 is CAWSVVSNQPQHF. CDR3 nucleotides: TGTGCCTGGAGTGTAGTAAGCAATCAGCCCCAGCATTTT.

The chain uses TRBV30 and TRBJ1-5, with 12 bases identical to TRBD1. Germline V gives CDR1 GTSNPN, CDR2 SVGIG (reference sequence). This CDR3 comprises 17 residues. After removal of 4 bases from V and 0 bases from J, the junction contained 7 bases not matched to a gene. In nucleotides, the CDR3 is TGTGCCTGGAAGGCCGGGACAGGGGGCCGTAGCAATCAGCCCCAGCATTTT. Encoded protein: CAWKAGTGGRSNQPQHF.

This clone was recorded only once. The rearrangement uses TRBV5-1 and TRBJ2-7, with D possibly being TRBD1 (5 bases). V dropped 2 bases and J dropped 0 bases, with 12 bases sitting between them. CDR1 is SGHRS and CDR2 is YFSETQ in the germline V gene. The CDR3 is 15 residues long. The CDR3 nucleotides are TGCGCCAGCAGCTTCACTCAGGGTCTCTCCTACGAGCAGTACTTC. This translates into CASSFTQGLSYEQYF.

This rearrangement joins TRBV7-2 to TRBJ1-3; 8 positions agree with TRBD1. V lost 4 bases and J lost 1; bases outside the gene matches: 6. CDR1 and CDR2 (germline): SGHTA, FQGNSA. CDR3 length: 16 amino acids. The CDR3 loop reads CASSSRGRTSGNTIYF. The CDR3 coding sequence is TGTGCCAGCAGCTCCAGGGGGCGGACGTCTGGAAACACCATATATTTT.

This rearrangement joins TRBV12-2 to TRBJ2-4; the D call of TRBD2 is as the table states it, not checked on the DNA. TRBV12-2 is listed as a pseudogene. The CDR3 consists of 15 residues. The CDR3 region is CASRPPRVAKNIQYF. CDR3 DNA: TGTGCAAGTCGCCCCCCCCGAGTAGCCAAAAACATTCAGTACTTC.

The chain links TRBV7-9 to TRBJ1-2, with D unclear. CDR1 and CDR2 from the germline V gene are SEHNR and FQNEAQ (reference sequence). The germline V and J ends were trimmed by 1 base and 8 bases, with 8 bases remaining between them. This CDR3 has 12 residues. The CDR3 reads CASSLGGTGYTF. The CDR3 DNA reads TGTGCCAGCAGCTTAGGAGGTACCGGCTACACCTTC.

The chain carries TRBV6-5 and TRBJ1-5; D uncertain. Looked up from germline, CDR1 is MNHEY and CDR2 is SVGAGI. The CDR3 runs to 13 residues. Trimming shortened V by 7 bases and J by 1 base, and 8 bases separated the two germline ends. CDR3 protein: CASIQDSNQPQHF. The CDR3 coding sequence is TGTGCCAGCATTCAAGACAGCAATCAGCCCCAGCATTTT.

The chain employs TRBV27 and TRBJ2-3, with TRBD1 matching over 10 bases. The junction had 15 bases not matched to a gene; V was cut back by 6 bases and J by 0 bases. The CDR3 loop spans 19 amino acids. The V gene's germline CDR1 is MNHEY and CDR2 SMNVEV (reference sequence). The CDR3 protein is CASRPTGTGVRASTDTQYF. The CDR3 bases are TGTGCCAGCAGACCTACCGGGACAGGGGTTAGAGCTAGCACAGATACGCAGTATTTT.

The CDR3 reads CASSRPGTASGELFF. Written as DNA, the CDR3 is TGTGCCAGCAGCCGCCCCGGGACCGCTTCAGGGGAGCTGTTTTTT. The rearrangement links TRBV7-9 to TRBJ2-2, with D perhaps given as TRBD1 or TRBD2 (5 bases each). This CDR3 is built from 15 residues. Germline V gene lookup returns CDR1 SEHNR and CDR2 FQNEAQ (reference sequence). V lost 5 bases, J lost 8 bases, and 18 bases lay in between.